The 30 T cell receptor beta chains in this list originate from one sample, sequenced in a study of CD8 T cells in ankylosing spondylitis. A single record per CDR3 protein comes from TCRdb applying MiXCR to the 5' RACE reads. The sample shows about 400,000 distinct CDR3 sequences, 20% to 25% of them seen only once. Sequenced sample: blood, either unsorted or a sorted T cell fraction (not recorded which). These receptor sequences come from a male donor with ankylosing spondylitis or in good health (not recorded which).

This clonotype has more than one count but fewer than ten. The CDR3 DNA is TGCAGCGTTGAGGTCAGGGTAACTGAAGCTTTCTTT. It encodes CSVEVRVTEAFF. V gene TRBV29-1 combines with J gene TRBJ1-1; the D gene is possibly TRBD1 (5 bases). V lost 3 bases, J lost 5 bases, and 10 bases lay in between. CDR3 length: 12 residues. Germline CDR1 reads SQVTM; CDR2 reads ANQGSEA.

The chain links TRBV2 to TRBJ2-1, with 12 bases lining up with TRBD2. J gave up 9 bases and V 4 bases, and 10 bases lay outside the gene matches. The CDR3 is 16 amino acids. Germline V CDR1 and CDR2: SNHLY, FYNNEI. The CDR3 sequence: CASSGAGTSGLSEQFF. In DNA, the CDR3 is TGTGCCAGCAGTGGCGCCGGGACTAGCGGGCTCAGTGAGCAGTTCTTC. The full variable domain, rest sourced from reference TRBV2 and TRBJ2-1, is EPEVTQTPSHQVTQMGQEVILRCVPISNHLYFYWYRQILGQKVEFLVSFYNNEISEKSEIFDDQFSVERPDGSNFTLKIRSTKLEDSAMYFCASSGAGTSGLSEQFFGPGTRLTVL.

The chain uses TRBV7-8 and TRBJ2-7; TRBD1 is a possible D gene (5 bases). CDR1 SGHVS and CDR2 FQNEAQ come from the germline V gene. This CDR3 spans 15 amino acids. V dropped 4 bases and J dropped 3 bases, with 16 bases sitting between them. The CDR3: CASSSAETAHYEQYF. CDR3 nucleotides: TGTGCCAGCAGCTCCGCGGAGACAGCCCACTACGAGCAGTACTTC.

V usage is TRBV20-1 and J usage is TRBJ1-1; D remains ambiguous. Deletions cut 6 bases from V and 0 bases from J, with 11 bases between. The CDR3 spans 13 residues. The V gene's germline CDR1 is DFQATT and CDR2 SNEGSKA (reference sequence). The CDR3 nucleotides are TGCAGTGCACCTGACGGCATGAACACTGAAGCTTTCTTT. Its protein product is CSAPDGMNTEAFF.

The chain couples TRBV4-2 to TRBJ2-5; D is perhaps TRBD2 (5 bases). Trimming pared 7 bases from V and 3 bases from J, leaving 12 bases between. CDR3 size: 13 residues. The germline CDR1 and CDR2 sequences are LGHNA and YNFKEQ. This CDR3 is CASKDSREETQYF. The CDR3 DNA sequence: TGTGCCAGCAAGGATTCGAGGGAAGAGACCCAGTACTTC.

The CDR3 DNA reads as TGCAGCGTCCTACGTCCGGGACAGGGGGCGGGCGACGAGCAGTACTTC. This gives the protein CSVLRPGQGAGDEQYF. This chain uses TRBV29-1 with TRBJ2-7, with TRBD1 matching over 12 bases. This CDR3 contains 16 residues. Germline V gene data show CDR1 as SQVTM and CDR2 as ANQGSEA. V shed 6 bases and J 5 bases; nucleotides not matched to a gene: 14.

V usage is TRBV4-1 and J usage is TRBJ2-3; 9 bases map to TRBD2. Losses at the gene ends were 4 bases for V and 6 bases for J; bases not matched to a gene: 11. Germline CDR1 and CDR2: MGHRA and YSYEKL. The CDR3 runs 16 residues. The CDR3 nucleotides are TGCGCCAGCAGCCCCTTACCGGGCGGGGGGGCGGATACGCAGTATTTT. It yields the protein CASSPLPGGGADTQYF.

As concerns this clonotype: One end of the junction does not line up with germline, which may come from a read error. The rearrangement links TRBV6-2 or TRBV6-3 to TRBJ2-3; D tentatively reads TRBD1 or TRBD2 (5 bases each). This CDR3 contains 15 residues. CDR1 is MNHEY and CDR2 is SVGEGT in the germline V gene. CDR3 amino acids: CASRTGTTNTDTQCF. The CDR3 DNA follows: TGTGCCAGCAGGACCGGGACCACTAACACAGATACGCAGTGTTTT.

The table lists this clonotype with a few counts. The chain combines TRBV4-1 with TRBJ2-7, with 7 bases lining up with TRBD2. The length of the CDR3 is 15 residues. Germline loops: CDR1 MGHRA, CDR2 YSYEKL. With 1 base clipped from V and 4 bases from J, the junction kept 7 bases outside the gene matches. As DNA, the CDR3 is TGCGCCAGCAGCCAAGGGCTAGCGGCCGATTACGAGCAGTACTTC. Its translation is CASSQGLAADYEQYF.

This clonotype was picked up a small number of times. V gene TRBV29-1 combines with J gene TRBJ2-3, with 7 bases fitting TRBD1. Germline CDR1 and CDR2: SQVTM and ANQGSEA. J gave up 2 bases and V 5 bases, and 10 bases lay outside the gene matches. The CDR3 is 15 residues long. The CDR3 DNA reads TGCAGCGTTAACGGACAGGACCTGCCCACAGATACGCAGTATTTT. This translates into CSVNGQDLPTDTQYF.

This clonotype appeared a few times. The chain is built from TRBV7-2 and TRBJ1-4, with D possibly TRBD1 on 5 matching bases. The CDR3 length is 14 residues. From germline, CDR1 is SGHTA and CDR2 FQGNSA. Trimming took off 6 bases at V and 4 bases at J, with 12 bases between the two ends. The CDR3 region has the DNA TGTGCCAGCAGGGACGGGACGGTTAATGAAAAACTGTTTTTT. Translation gives CASRDGTVNEKLFF. The complete variable domain, with remaining parts taken from reference TRBV7-2 and TRBJ1-4, reads GAGVSQSPSNKVTEKGKDVELRCDPISGHTALYWYRQSLGQGLEFLIYFQGNSAPDKSGLPSDRFSAERTGGSVSTLTIQRTQQEDSAVYLCASRDGTVNEKLFFGSGTQLSVL.

The gene calls are TRBV7-6 and TRBJ2-7; maybe TRBD2 (6 bases). The CDR3 length is 16 residues. CDR1 is SGHVS, CDR2 FNYEAQ, per germline. Trimming cost V 3 bases and J 0 bases, with 15 bases left between them. The CDR3 here is CASSLSWDGSSYEQYF. The CDR3 nucleotides are TGTGCCAGCAGCTTGTCCTGGGACGGGAGCTCCTACGAGCAGTACTTC.

This clonotype was counted between two and nine times. The genes are TRBV20-1 and TRBJ2-3; D perhaps matches TRBD2 (7 bases). Germline V gene sequence: CDR1 DFQATT, CDR2 SNEGSKA (reference sequence). The CDR3 runs 16 residues. Trimming removed 1 base at V and 0 bases at J, with 14 bases between. The DNA for the CDR3 is TGCAGTGCTAGAGTTATGGCGGGGGCTAGCACAGATACGCAGTATTTT. As protein: CSARVMAGASTDTQYF.

As DNA, the CDR3 is TGTGCCAGCAGCGCCCGGGGGTTTAGCACAGATACGCAGTATTTT. Its protein product is CASSARGFSTDTQYF. The chain uses TRBV7-2 and TRBJ2-3, with D perhaps matching TRBD2 (6 bases). Trimming took 5 bases from V and 0 from J, leaving 12 bases between them. The CDR3 totals 15 residues. Germline CDR1 reads SGHTA; CDR2 reads FQGNSA.

Only a few counts were recorded for this clonotype. Here the CDR3 omits its conserved ending phenylalanine or tryptophan, so a read error is the likely source. The J gene is TRBJ2-5, the V gene TRBV12-3 or TRBV12-4; 9 bases align to TRBD2. J lost 2 bases, V lost 2 bases, and 9 bases had no gene match. The CDR3 extends over 17 amino acids. CDR3 DNA: TGTGCCAGCAGTTTAAGCTCGGATGGACTAGCGCAAGAGACCCAGTACTCC. Its translation is CASSLSSDGLAQETQYS.

The rearrangement uses TRBV29-1 and TRBJ2-2; 8 nucleotides agree with TRBD1. The V gene's germline CDR1 is SQVTM and CDR2 ANQGSEA. The CDR3 extends over 13 amino acids. Trimming took 7 bases from V and 8 from J; bases not matched to a gene: 9. The CDR3 region has the DNA TGCAGCGGGCGGGACAGGTCGCGAGGGGAGCTGTTTTTT. Translation gives CSGRDRSRGELFF.

This clonotype has just a few counts. The chain uses TRBV20-1 and TRBJ2-1; 13 bases match TRBD2. The CDR3 runs 14 residues. Per germline, CDR1 DFQATT and CDR2 SNEGSKA (reference sequence). The V and J ends lost 3 bases and 7 bases, in that order; junction bases with no gene match: 3. The CDR3 DNA follows: TGCAGTGCTAGGGGACTAGCGGGGACAAATGAGCAGTTCTTC. Protein sequence: CSARGLAGTNEQFF.

J is TRBJ2-1 and V is TRBV29-1; D not resolved. The length of the CDR3 is 13 residues. The germline gives CDR1 SQVTM, CDR2 ANQGSEA. The V end was cut by 7 bases, the J end by 4 bases, with 14 bases between. Here the CDR3 reads CSANGRNYNEQFF. The CDR3 nucleotides read TGCAGCGCGAACGGACGGAATTACAATGAGCAGTTCTTC.

In its sample, this clonotype was seen a few times. The J gene is TRBJ2-2, the V gene TRBV12-3 or TRBV12-4, with 7 bases lining up with TRBD1. V gave up 3 bases and J gave up 3 bases; unmatched junction bases: 4. The CDR3 sequence is 15 residues long. As DNA, the CDR3 is TGTGCCAGCAGTTTCCGGGACAGCCACACCGGGGAGCTGTTTTTT. It encodes CASSFRDSHTGELFF.

This clonotype was counted between two and nine times. DNA for the CDR3: TGCGCCAGCAGCTTGGGAGGTTCCAGGGGCACCGGGGAGCTGTTTTTT. Its translation is CASSLGGSRGTGELFF. The chain recombines TRBV5-1 with TRBJ2-2; TRBD1 is a possible D gene (6 bases). The CDR3 has 16 amino acids. The germline V gene has CDR1 SGHRS and CDR2 YFSETQ. The ends were cut back, 0 bases at V and 4 bases at J, with 13 bases in the middle.

Here the CDR3 reads CASSSAGRAMQETQYF. In DNA form, the CDR3 reads TGTGCCAGCAGCTCAGCGGGGCGAGCTATGCAGGAGACCCAGTACTTC. This rearrangement joins TRBV13 to TRBJ2-5; 7 bases fit TRBD2. Germline V lookup: CDR1 PRHDT, CDR2 FYEKMQ (reference sequence). The junction had 13 bases not matched to a gene; V was cut back by 4 bases and J by 5 bases. CDR3 length equals 16 residues.

This clonotype showed up just a few times. V is TRBV12-3 or TRBV12-4 and J is TRBJ2-6; no definite D call. The CDR3 sequence is 16 residues long. Trimming removed 11 bases at V and 2 bases at J, with 19 bases between. The CDR3 loop is CAVEPELGTGANVLTF. For the CDR3, the DNA is TGTGCCGTGGAGCCAGAGTTAGGAACTGGGGCCAACGTCCTGACTTTC.

Only a few counts were recorded for this clonotype. This rearrangement joins TRBV20-1 to TRBJ2-6; unclear D gene. This CDR3 is 15 amino acids long. Trimming pared 3 bases from V and 0 bases from J, leaving 9 bases between. Germline V gene data show CDR1 as DFQATT and CDR2 as SNEGSKA (reference sequence). CDR3 bases: TGCAGTGCTAGCCGACCGAACTCTGGGGCCAACGTCCTGACTTTC. It translates to CSASRPNSGANVLTF.

This clonotype was counted a few times. The chain employs TRBV3-1 and TRBJ1-2; 7 bases fit TRBD1. This CDR3 is built from 12 residues. From germline, CDR1 is LGHDT and CDR2 YNNKEL (reference sequence). V lost 7 bases to trimming and J lost 7 bases; unmatched junction nucleotides: 6. The CDR3 here is CASNQGGLGYTF. The CDR3 nucleotides are TGTGCCAGCAACCAGGGGGGTCTTGGCTACACCTTC.

This clonotype occurred a few times. The V call is TRBV5-1, the J call TRBJ1-3; no clear D gene. The germline V gene has CDR1 SGHRS and CDR2 YFSETQ. The V gene lost 4 bases and the J gene lost 0 bases, with 11 bases spanning the gap. This CDR3 has 15 amino acids. The CDR3 loop is CASSEAGVSGNTIYF. The CDR3 nucleotides are TGCGCCAGCAGCGAGGCGGGAGTCTCTGGAAACACCATATATTTT.

The chain carries TRBV27 and TRBJ2-7, with 9 bases aligning to TRBD1. The V gene end was trimmed by 3 bases and the J gene end by 5 bases; junction bases not matched to a gene: 8. The CDR3 contains 15 residues. Germline V CDR1 and CDR2: MNHEY, SMNVEV (reference sequence). DNA for the CDR3: TGTGCCAGCAGTTTCGACGGGACAGGGTCCCACGAGCAGTACTTC. It yields the protein CASSFDGTGSHEQYF.

This sequence joins TRBV28 and TRBJ2-3; 12 positions match TRBD2. The CDR3 loop spans 21 amino acids. CDR1 MDHEN and CDR2 SYDVKM come from the germline V gene. J was trimmed by 0 bases and V by 3 bases; bases with no gene match: 16. The CDR3 coding sequence is TGTGCCAGCAGTTTGACAGAGATGACTAGCGGGGGATTGGGGAGCACAGATACGCAGTATTTT. It specifies CASSLTEMTSGGLGSTDTQYF. Drawing the rest from reference TRBV28 and TRBJ2-3, the complete variable domain is DVKVTQSSRYLVKRTGEKVFLECVQDMDHENMFWYRQDPGLGLRLIYFSYDVKMKEKGDIPEGYSVSREKKERFSLILESASTNQTSMYLCASSLTEMTSGGLGSTDTQYFGPGTRLTVL.

The CDR3 loop is CSVEDPATVYNEQFF. CDR3 DNA sequence: TGCAGCGTTGAAGATCCGGCGACAGTGTACAATGAGCAGTTCTTC. The chain is built from TRBV29-1 and TRBJ2-1, with D possibly being TRBD1 (5 bases). Germline CDR1 SQVTM, CDR2 ANQGSEA. CDR3 length: 15 residues. Trimming shortened V by 0 bases and J by 4 bases, and 13 bases separated the two germline ends.

This clonotype was seen a handful of times. The V and J genes are TRBV7-2 and TRBJ2-2; no firm D call. This CDR3 region has 14 residues. From germline, CDR1 is SGHTA and CDR2 FQGNSA. V dropped 1 base and J dropped 6 bases, with 9 bases sitting between them. CDR3 amino acids: CASSLVPDSGELFF. CDR3 in DNA: TGTGCCAGCAGCTTAGTGCCAGACTCCGGGGAGCTGTTTTTT. Full variable domain (outside the CDR3, taken from reference TRBV7-2 and TRBJ2-2): GAGVSQSPSNKVTEKGKDVELRCDPISGHTALYWYRQSLGQGLEFLIYFQGNSAPDKSGLPSDRFSAERTGGSVSTLTIQRTQQEDSAVYLCASSLVPDSGELFFGEGSRLTVL.

The chain joins TRBV12-3 or TRBV12-4 to TRBJ2-6; D gene ambiguous. The CDR3 length is 16 residues. Trimming left V 5 bases short and J 0 bases short, with 11 bases between. The CDR3 spells CASSPDRISGANVLTF. Here the CDR3 DNA reads TGTGCCAGCAGTCCGGACCGAATCTCTGGGGCCAACGTCCTGACTTTC.